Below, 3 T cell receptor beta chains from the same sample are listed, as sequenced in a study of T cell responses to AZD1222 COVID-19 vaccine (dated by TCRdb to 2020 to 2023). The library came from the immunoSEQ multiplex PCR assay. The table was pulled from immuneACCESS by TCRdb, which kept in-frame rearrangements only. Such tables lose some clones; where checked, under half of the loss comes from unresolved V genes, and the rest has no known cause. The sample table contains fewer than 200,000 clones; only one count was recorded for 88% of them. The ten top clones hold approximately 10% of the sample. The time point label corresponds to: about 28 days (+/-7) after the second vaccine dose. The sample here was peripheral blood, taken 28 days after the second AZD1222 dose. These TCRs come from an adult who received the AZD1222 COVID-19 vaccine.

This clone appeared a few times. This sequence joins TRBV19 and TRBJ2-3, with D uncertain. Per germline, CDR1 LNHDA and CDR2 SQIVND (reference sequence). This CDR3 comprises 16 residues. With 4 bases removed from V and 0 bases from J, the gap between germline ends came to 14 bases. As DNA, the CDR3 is TGTGCCAGTAGTACCACCCTCGGGCGGAGCACAGATACGCAGTATTTT. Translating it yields CASSTTLGRSTDTQYF.

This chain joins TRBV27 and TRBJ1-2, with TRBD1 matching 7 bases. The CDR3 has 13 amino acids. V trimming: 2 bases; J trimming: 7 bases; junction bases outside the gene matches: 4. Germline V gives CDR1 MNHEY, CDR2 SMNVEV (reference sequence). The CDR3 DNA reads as TGTGCCAGCAGTTTACCGACAGGGCGTGGCTACACCTTC. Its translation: CASSLPTGRGYTF.

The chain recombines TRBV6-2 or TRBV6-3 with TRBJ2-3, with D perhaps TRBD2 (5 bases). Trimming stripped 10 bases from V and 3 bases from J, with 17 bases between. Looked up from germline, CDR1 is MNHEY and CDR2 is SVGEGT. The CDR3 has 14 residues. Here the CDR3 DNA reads TGTGCCACCAGCGAGGGCCTACCGACAGATACGCAGTATTTT. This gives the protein CATSEGLPTDTQYF.